Included here is one TCR beta chain sequence, with context. Its antigen is currently not known. Base qualities are not at hand, and no much larger clone is one base apart. This record comes from a study of T cells after yellow fever vaccination (dated by TCRdb to about 2019). As for the study more broadly: The SMART-Seq v4 Ultra Low Input RNA kit was used to prepare libraries from fractions with low cell numbers. Bulk PBMC replicates and cell subsets were isolated from blood drawn at multiple timepoints before and after both primary and secondary immunization. To follow T-cell clones before and after both primary and booster YFV17D yellow fever vaccination, bulk TCR alpha and beta repertoires underwent longitudinal sequencing. Two healthy male donors, one aged 18 to 29 and one aged 30 to 40 years, made up the cohort. Study-wide findings and limitations: Computational filtering was required because FACS-sorted repertoires could contain abundant contaminating clonotypes from the bulk population. Compared with the primary T-cell response, the secondary T-cell response was faster but weaker, reaching its peak on day 5 rather than on day 15. Only a couple of donors were included in the study, so the extent to which the findings can be generalized is limited. A small fraction of clonotypes showed up in both the CD4 and CD8 compartments, probably as a result of convergent recombination. Most clones expanded after primary vaccination were re-detected after the booster (just under 97% of CD4 and about 88% of CD8), suggesting broad memory maintenance.

The germline V end is reduced by 1 base and the J end by 6 bases; junction bases left unmatched: 3. The CDR3 measures 14 amino acids from cysteine to phenylalanine. Of all the DNA, just the CDR3 is kept, 42 bases in frame from base 1. According to the germline V gene (reference sequence), CDR1 reads LNHNV and CDR2 reads YYDKDF. The sequencer listed for this sample is Illumina NovaSeq 6000. TCR cDNA was made using 5'RACE template switching, a step that added a universal primer site and unique molecular identifiers. Priming of cDNA synthesis was performed from both the TCR alpha and TCR beta constant segments. Libraries were amplified in two PCR steps, with sample barcodes and sequencing adapters added in the second step. Libraries were sequenced on Illumina HiSeq 2500 (2x100 bp) or NovaSeq (2x150 bp). Per the original workflow: Demultiplexing of reads and collapsing into UMI consensus sequences were performed with MIGEC, and V(D)J alignment was carried out with MiXCR. Vaccine-responding clonotypes were defined with edgeR using replicate PBMC samples, requiring FDR below 0.01 and a log2 fold change above 5 up to day 15. Bulk clonotypes were assigned CD4 or CD8 identity according to which sequenced CD4 or CD8 repertoire held them at higher abundance. Through fastp at Q25 and MiXCR, TCRdb rebuilt clones from the public reads, retaining in-frame beta chains. Rows with a matching CDR3 protein are joined into one entry that keeps the most common DNA and genes. These V and J calls rely on TCRdb rather than the paper's analysis. The sample profile shows roughly 400,000 distinct CDR3 sequences; roughly a sixth of them were found once. The top ten constitute 15% to 20% of the sample.

Read against the paper, the sample's treatment or condition label means: live attenuated yellow fever vaccine strain. Two biological replicates of bulk PBMCs were collected at each blood-draw timepoint. A standard Ficoll-Paque protocol was used to isolate PBMCs from peripheral blood. TriZol was used to extract RNA from bulk PBMCs, CD4 and CD8 fractions, and dextramer-positive and dextramer-negative fractions. The starting material was PBMCs, obtained before the yellow fever booster vaccination. In this chain, TRBV15 is recombined with TRBJ2-7; 10 nucleotides in the junction match TRBD1. This receptor was obtained from a man aged 18 to 35 who received the YFV17D yellow fever vaccine. The nucleotide sequence is given as TGTGCCACCAGCAGAGGACAGGGGGCTTTCGAGCAGTACTTC. This yields the protein CATSRGQGAFEQYF.